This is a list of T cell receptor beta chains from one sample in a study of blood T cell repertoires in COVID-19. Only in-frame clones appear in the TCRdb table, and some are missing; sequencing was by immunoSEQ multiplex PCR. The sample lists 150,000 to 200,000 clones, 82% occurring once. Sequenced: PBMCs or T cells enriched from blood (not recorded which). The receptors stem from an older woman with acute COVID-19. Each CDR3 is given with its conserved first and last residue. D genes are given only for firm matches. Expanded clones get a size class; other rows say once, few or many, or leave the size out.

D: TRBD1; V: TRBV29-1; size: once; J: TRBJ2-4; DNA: TGCAGCGCGAAGGGACAGGGAAACATTCAGTACTTC; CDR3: CSAKGQGNIQYF
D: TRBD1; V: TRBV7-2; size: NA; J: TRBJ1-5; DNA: TGTGCCAGCAGCTCTACAGGGGGACAGCCCCAGCATTTT; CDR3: CASSSTGGQPQHF
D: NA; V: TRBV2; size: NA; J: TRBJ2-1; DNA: TGTGCCACCACCTCCCGGAGCGCCTCCTACAATGAGCAGTTCTTC; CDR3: CATTSRSASYNEQFF
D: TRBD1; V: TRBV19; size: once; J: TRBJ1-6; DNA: TGTGCCAGTAGTAACCAACAGGGGTCCCTCCACTTT; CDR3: CASSNQQGSLHF
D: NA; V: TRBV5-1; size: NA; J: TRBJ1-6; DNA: TGCGCCAGCAGCTTGGATGCCAGGGGAAATTCACCCCTCCACTTT; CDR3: CASSLDARGNSPLHF
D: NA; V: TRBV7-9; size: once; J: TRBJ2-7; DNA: TGTGCCAGCAGCCCGACCTGGGCCAACTCCTACGAGCAGTACTTC; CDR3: CASSPTWANSYEQYF
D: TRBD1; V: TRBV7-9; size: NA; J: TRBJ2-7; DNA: TGTGCCAGCAGCCTAACGGGGACGACAGGGGCCTACGAGCAGTACTTC; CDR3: CASSLTGTTGAYEQYF
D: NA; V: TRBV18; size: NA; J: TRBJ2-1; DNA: TGTGCCAGCTCACCAGCTGCAGCGTGGAATGAGCAGTTCTTC; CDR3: CASSPAAAWNEQFF
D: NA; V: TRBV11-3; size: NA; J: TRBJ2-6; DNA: TGTGCCAGCGCTCCCAGTGTTGGGGCCAACGTCCTGACTTTC; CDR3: CASAPSVGANVLTF
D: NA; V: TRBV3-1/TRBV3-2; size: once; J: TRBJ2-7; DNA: TGTGCCAGCAGCGTGGGGACTCCGGGGGAGCAGTACTTC; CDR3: CASSVGTPGEQYF
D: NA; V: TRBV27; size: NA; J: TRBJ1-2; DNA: TGTGCCAGCAGCGTCCAGGGTTTGAATGGCTACACCTTC; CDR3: CASSVQGLNGYTF
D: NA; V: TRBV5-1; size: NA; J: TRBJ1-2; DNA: TGCGCCAGCAGTTTGGACGGAGACTATGGCTACACCTTC; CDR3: CASSLDGDYGYTF
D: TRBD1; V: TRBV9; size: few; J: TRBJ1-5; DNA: TGTGCCAGCAGCGTAGTGGAGACAGGGGCCCCCCAGCATTTT; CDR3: CASSVVETGAPQHF
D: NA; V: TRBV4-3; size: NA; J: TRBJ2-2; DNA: TGCGCCAGCAGCCAAGATCTTCGGGGAACCGGGGAGCTGTTTTTT; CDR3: CASSQDLRGTGELFF
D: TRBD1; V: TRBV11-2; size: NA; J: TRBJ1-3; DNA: TGTGCCAGCAGCTCGACAGGGCTACCTGGAAACACCATATATTTT; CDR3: CASSSTGLPGNTIYF
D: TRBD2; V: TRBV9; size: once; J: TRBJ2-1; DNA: TGTGCCAGCAGCGTAGGGGCGGGAGGGGGTAATGAGCAGTTCTTC; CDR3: CASSVGAGGGNEQFF
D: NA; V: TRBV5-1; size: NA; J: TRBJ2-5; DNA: TGCGCCAGCAGCGTGATGGCACAAGAGACCCAGTACTTC; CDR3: CASSVMAQETQYF
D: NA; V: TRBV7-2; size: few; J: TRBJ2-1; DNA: TGTGCCAGCAGCTCCTATAGCCGAGAGGATGAGCAGTTCTTC; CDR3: CASSSYSREDEQFF
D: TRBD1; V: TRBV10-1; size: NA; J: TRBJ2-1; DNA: TGCGCCAGCAGTGAGTCGAGTCTTGGGTCAGGGGGCTCCTACAATGAGCAGTTCTTC; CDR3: CASSESSLGSGGSYNEQFF
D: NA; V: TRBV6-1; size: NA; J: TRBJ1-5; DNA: TGTGCCAGCAGTGAGACAGGAAACAATCAGCCCCAGCATTTT; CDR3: CASSETGNNQPQHF